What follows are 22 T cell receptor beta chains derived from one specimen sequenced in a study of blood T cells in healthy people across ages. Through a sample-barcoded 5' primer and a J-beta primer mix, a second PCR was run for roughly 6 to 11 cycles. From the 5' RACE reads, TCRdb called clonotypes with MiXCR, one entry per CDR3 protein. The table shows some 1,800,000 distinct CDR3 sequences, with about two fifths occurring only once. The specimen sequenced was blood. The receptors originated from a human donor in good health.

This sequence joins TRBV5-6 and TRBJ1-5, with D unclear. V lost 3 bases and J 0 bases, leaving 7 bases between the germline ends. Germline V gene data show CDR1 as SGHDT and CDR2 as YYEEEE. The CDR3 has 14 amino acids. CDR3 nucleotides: TGTGCCAGCAGCTGGGCTTATAGCAATCAGCCCCAGCATTTT. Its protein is CASSWAYSNQPQHF.

CDR3 bases: TGTGCCAGCAGCCTAGTAGGGGGGGGATCTGGAAACACCATATATTTT. As protein: CASSLVGGGSGNTIYF. The rearrangement links TRBV7-2 to TRBJ1-3, with D perhaps matching TRBD1 (6 bases). Trimming took off 5 bases at V and 1 base at J, with 15 bases between the two ends. This CDR3 spans 16 amino acids. Per germline, CDR1 SGHTA and CDR2 FQGNSA.

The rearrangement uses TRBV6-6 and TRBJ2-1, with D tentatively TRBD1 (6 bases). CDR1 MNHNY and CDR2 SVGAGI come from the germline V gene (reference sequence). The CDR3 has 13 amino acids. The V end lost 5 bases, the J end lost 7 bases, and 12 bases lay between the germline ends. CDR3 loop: CASSAYRANEQFF. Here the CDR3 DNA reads TGTGCCAGCAGTGCATACAGGGCTAATGAGCAGTTCTTC.

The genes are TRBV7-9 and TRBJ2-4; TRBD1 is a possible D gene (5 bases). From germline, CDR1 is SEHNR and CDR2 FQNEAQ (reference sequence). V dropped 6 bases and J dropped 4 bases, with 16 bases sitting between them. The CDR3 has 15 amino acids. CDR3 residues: CASSPPGNSKNIQYF. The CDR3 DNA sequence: TGTGCCAGCAGTCCCCCAGGGAATAGTAAAAACATTCAGTACTTC. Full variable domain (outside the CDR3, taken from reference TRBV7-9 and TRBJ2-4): DTGVSQNPRHKITKRGQNVTFRCDPISEHNRLYWYRQTLGQGPEFLTYFQNEAQLEKSRLLSDRFSAERPKGSFSTLEIQRTEQGDSAMYLCASSPPGNSKNIQYFGAGTRLSVL.

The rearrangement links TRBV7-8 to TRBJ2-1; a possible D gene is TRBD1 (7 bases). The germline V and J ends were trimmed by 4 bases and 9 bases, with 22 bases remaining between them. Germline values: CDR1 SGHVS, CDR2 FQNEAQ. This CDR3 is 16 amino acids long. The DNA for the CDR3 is TGTGCCAGCAGCTCGTATCTAGCAGGGGGGCCAGGTGAGCAGTTCTTC. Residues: CASSSYLAGGPGEQFF.

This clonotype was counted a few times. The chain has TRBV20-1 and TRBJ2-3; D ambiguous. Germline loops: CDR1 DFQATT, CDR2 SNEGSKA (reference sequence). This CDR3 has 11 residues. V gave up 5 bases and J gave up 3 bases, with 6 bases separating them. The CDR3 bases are TGCAGTGCTTCGCAAACAGATACGCAGTATTTT. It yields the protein CSASQTDTQYF.

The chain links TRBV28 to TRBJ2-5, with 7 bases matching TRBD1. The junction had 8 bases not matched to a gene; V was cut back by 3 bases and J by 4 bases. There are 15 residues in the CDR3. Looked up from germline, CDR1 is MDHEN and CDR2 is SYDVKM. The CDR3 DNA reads TGTGCCAGCAGTTTGGAAGACAGGGCACGAGAGACCCAGTACTTC. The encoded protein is CASSLEDRARETQYF.

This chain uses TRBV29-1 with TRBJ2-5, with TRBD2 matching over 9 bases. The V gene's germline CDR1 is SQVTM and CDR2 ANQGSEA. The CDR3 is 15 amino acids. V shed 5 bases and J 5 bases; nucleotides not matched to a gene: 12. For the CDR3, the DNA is TGCAGCGTTCGCGGGATGGCGGGGGGGACGGAGACCCAGTACTTC. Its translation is CSVRGMAGGTETQYF.

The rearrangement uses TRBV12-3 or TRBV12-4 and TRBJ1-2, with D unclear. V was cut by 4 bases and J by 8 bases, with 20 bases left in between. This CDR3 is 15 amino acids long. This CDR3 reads CASSSMRVSRRGYTF. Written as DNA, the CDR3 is TGTGCCAGCAGTTCCATGCGGGTCTCCAGAAGGGGCTACACCTTC.

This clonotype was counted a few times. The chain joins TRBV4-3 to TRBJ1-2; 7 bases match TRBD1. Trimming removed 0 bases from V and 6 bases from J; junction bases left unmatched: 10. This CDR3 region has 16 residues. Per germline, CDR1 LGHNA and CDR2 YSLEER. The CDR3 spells CASSQENYEGADGYTF. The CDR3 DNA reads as TGCGCCAGCAGCCAAGAGAACTACGAGGGGGCAGATGGCTACACCTTC.

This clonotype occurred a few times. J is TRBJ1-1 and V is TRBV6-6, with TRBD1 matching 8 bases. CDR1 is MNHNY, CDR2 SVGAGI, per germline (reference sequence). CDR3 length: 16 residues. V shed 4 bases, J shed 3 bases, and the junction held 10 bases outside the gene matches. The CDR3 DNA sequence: TGTGCCAGCAGTTCCCCCAGGGGGCGCGGGGACACTGAAGCTTTCTTT. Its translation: CASSSPRGRGDTEAFF.

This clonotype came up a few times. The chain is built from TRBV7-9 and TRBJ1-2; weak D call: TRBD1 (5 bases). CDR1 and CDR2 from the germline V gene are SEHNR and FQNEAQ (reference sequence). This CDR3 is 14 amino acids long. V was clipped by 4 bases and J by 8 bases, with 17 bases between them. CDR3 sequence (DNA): TGTGCCAGCAGCTATGATGACAGTATTTGGGGCTACACCTTC. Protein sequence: CASSYDDSIWGYTF.

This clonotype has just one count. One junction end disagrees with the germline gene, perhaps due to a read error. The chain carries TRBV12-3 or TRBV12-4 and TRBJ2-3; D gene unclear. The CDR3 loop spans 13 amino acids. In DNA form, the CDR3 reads TGTGCCAGCAGTTTGGTGAGCGCAGATGCGCAGTATTTT. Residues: CASSLVSADAQYF.

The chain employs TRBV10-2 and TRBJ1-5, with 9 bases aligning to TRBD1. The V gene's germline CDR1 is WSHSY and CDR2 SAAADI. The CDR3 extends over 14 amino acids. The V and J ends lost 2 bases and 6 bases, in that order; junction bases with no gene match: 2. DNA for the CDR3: TGCGCCAGCAGTGAGACAGGGGGCGTTCAGCCCCAGCATTTT. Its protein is CASSETGGVQPQHF.

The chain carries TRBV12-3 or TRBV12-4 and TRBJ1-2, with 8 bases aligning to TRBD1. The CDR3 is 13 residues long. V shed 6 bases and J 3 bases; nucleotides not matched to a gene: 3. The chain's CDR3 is CASRAQGDYGYTF. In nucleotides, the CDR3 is TGTGCCAGCAGGGCACAGGGGGACTATGGCTACACCTTC.

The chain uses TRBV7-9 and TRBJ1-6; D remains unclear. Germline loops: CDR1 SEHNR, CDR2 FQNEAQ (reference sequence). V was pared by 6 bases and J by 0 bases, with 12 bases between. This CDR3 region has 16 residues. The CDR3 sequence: CASSGPSSSYNSPLHF. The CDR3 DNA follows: TGTGCCAGCAGTGGACCCTCGAGCTCCTATAATTCACCCCTCCACTTT. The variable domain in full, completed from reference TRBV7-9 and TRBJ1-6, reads DTGVSQNPRHKITKRGQNVTFRCDPISEHNRLYWYRQTLGQGPEFLTYFQNEAQLEKSRLLSDRFSAERPKGSFSTLEIQRTEQGDSAMYLCASSGPSSSYNSPLHFGNGTRLTVT.

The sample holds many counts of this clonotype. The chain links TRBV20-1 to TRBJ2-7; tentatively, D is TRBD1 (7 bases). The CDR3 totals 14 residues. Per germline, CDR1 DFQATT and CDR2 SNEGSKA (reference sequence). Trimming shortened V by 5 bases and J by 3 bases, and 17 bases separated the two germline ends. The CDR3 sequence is CSAGGTVLNYEQYF. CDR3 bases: TGCAGTGCTGGGGGGACAGTGCTTAACTACGAGCAGTACTTC.

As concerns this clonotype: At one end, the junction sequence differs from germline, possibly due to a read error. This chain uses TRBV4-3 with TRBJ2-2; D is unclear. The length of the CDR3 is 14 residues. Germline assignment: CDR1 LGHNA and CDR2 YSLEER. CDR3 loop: CVSSQLARTGELFF. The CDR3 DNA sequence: TGCGTCAGCAGCCAATTAGCTAGGACCGGGGAGCTGTTTTTT.

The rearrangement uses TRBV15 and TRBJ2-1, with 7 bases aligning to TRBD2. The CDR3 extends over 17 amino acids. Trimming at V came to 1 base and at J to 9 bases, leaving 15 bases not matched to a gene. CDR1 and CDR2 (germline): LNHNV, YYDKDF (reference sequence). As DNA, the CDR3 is TGTGCCACCAGCAGAGCTTCAGAGAGGGGACCGGGAGGTGAGCAGTTCTTC. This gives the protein CATSRASERGPGGEQFF.

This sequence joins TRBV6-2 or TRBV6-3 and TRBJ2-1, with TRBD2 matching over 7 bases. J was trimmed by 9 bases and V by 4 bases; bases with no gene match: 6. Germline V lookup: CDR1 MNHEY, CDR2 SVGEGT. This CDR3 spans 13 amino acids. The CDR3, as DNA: TGTGCCAGCAGTTCCCTAGCGGCAATTGAGCAGTTCTTC. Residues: CASSSLAAIEQFF.

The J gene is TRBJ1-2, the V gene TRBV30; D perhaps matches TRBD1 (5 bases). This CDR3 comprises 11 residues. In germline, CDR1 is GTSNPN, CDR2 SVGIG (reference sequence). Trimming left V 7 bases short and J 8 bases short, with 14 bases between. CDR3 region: CALQERGGYTF. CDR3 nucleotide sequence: TGTGCCTTACAGGAGAGGGGAGGCTACACCTTC.

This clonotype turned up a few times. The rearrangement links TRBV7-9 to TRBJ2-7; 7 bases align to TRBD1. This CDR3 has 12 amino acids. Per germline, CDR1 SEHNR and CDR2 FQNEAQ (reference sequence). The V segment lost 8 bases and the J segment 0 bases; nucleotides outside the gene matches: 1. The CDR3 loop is CASQGDSYEQYF. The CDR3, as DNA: TGTGCCAGCCAGGGGGACTCCTACGAGCAGTACTTC. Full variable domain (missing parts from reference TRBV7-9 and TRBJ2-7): DTGVSQNPRHKITKRGQNVTFRCDPISEHNRLYWYRQTLGQGPEFLTYFQNEAQLEKSRLLSDRFSAERPKGSFSTLEIQRTEQGDSAMYLCASQGDSYEQYFGPGTRLTVT.